These 29 T cell receptor beta chains were sequenced from one sample in a study of T cells after yellow fever vaccination. Each CDR3 protein is one row after TCRdb ran MiXCR on the 5' RACE reads. The top ten clones hold just over 40% of a sample with about 99,000 distinct CDR3 sequences, around 5.8% of them seen once. This material consisted of CD8+ T cells sorted from PBMCs, taken 10 days after the yellow fever booster vaccination. These receptors were collected from a young man who received the YFV17D yellow fever vaccine.

This clonotype was counted many times. V is TRBV20-1 and J is TRBJ2-3, with a possible D match to TRBD1 (6 bases). Germline values: CDR1 DFQATT, CDR2 SNEGSKA (reference sequence). V was shortened by 0 bases and J by 2 bases, with 18 bases between the two germline ends. The CDR3 length is 17 residues. The CDR3 loop is CSARDLALTGTTDTQYF. As DNA, the CDR3 is TGCAGTGCTAGAGATTTGGCATTGACAGGAACCACAGATACGCAGTATTTT.

This clonotype was observed at least ten times. For the CDR3, the DNA is TGTGCCTCCACCAGACCTTCTAGCACAGATACGCAGTATTTT. As protein: CASTRPSSTDTQYF. This rearrangement joins TRBV30 to TRBJ2-3; no definite D call. CDR3 length equals 14 residues. CDR1 and CDR2 (germline): GTSNPN, SVGIG (reference sequence). Trimming left V 7 bases short and J 0 bases short, with 14 bases between. The whole variable domain, remainder taken from reference TRBV30 and TRBJ2-3, is SQTIHQWPATLVQPVGSPLSLECTVEGTSNPNLYWYRQAAGRGLQLLFYSVGIGQISSEVPQNLSASRPQDRQFILSSKKLLLSDSGFYLCASTRPSSTDTQYFGPGTRLTVL.

This clonotype was seen at least ten times. The chain links TRBV21-1 to TRBJ2-5; TRBD1 is taken as the D call from the table, unchecked against the DNA. TRBV21-1 is listed as a pseudogene. This CDR3 comprises 16 residues. The CDR3 spells CASSNSGGSSDHSQYF. The DNA for the CDR3 is TGTGCCAGCAGCAATTCAGGGGGCTCGTCCGATCATTCCCAGTACTTC.

This clonotype has just a few counts. Germline is not matched at one junction end, which may reflect a read error. The rearrangement links TRBV14 to TRBJ1-1; no reliable D call. Per germline, CDR1 SGHDN and CDR2 FVKESK. The length of the CDR3 is 14 residues. CDR3: CASSPGRMKTEAFF. The DNA of the CDR3 is TGTGCCAGCAGCCCAGGACGGATGAAGACTGAAGCTTTCTTT.

CDR3 sequence: CASSLRLAVGEQYF. The CDR3 coding sequence is TGTGCCAGCAGCTTGCGACTAGCGGTGGGGGAGCAGTACTTC. The V and J genes are TRBV7-3 and TRBJ2-7; 9 bases are shared with TRBD2. The trim removed 3 bases at V and 7 bases at J, leaving 7 bases unmatched. The CDR3 contains 14 residues. The germline gives CDR1 SGHTA, CDR2 FQGTGA.

This clonotype was found a few times. The CDR3 coding sequence is TGTGCCAGCAGCCACGGGACAGGGGAGGGTGAGCAGTTCTTC. It codes for CASSHGTGEGEQFF. The chain employs TRBV5-4 and TRBJ2-1, with 10 bases lining up with TRBD1. CDR3 length: 14 amino acids. V lost 4 bases, J lost 9 bases, and 7 bases stayed unmatched. Germline CDR1 SGHNT, CDR2 YYREEE (reference sequence). The full variable domain, rest sourced from reference TRBV5-4 and TRBJ2-1, is ETGVTQSPTHLIKTRGQQVTLRCSSQSGHNTVSWYQQALGQGPQFIFQYYREEENGRGNFPPRFSGLQFPNYSSELNVNALELDDSALYLCASSHGTGEGEQFFGPGTRLTVL.

The table lists this clonotype with a few counts. This chain links TRBV19 with TRBJ1-5; TRBD1 might be the D (6 bases). The germline CDR1 and CDR2 sequences are LNHDA and SQIVND (reference sequence). CDR3 size: 13 residues. V lost 7 bases and J lost 6, with 13 bases in between. The CDR3 loop is CASTGAASQPQHF. The CDR3 DNA reads as TGTGCCAGTACAGGGGCAGCGAGTCAGCCCCAGCATTTT. The complete variable domain, with remaining parts taken from reference TRBV19 and TRBJ1-5, reads DGGITQSPKYLFRKEGQNVTLSCEQNLNHDAMYWYRQDPGQGLRLIYYSQIVNDFQKGDIAEGYSVSREKKESFPLTVTSAQKNPTAFYLCASTGAASQPQHFGDGTRLSIL.

This clonotype was counted a few times. The chain couples TRBV12-3 or TRBV12-4 to TRBJ1-1; D remains unclear. The CDR3 is 13 residues long. Trimming took 6 bases from V and 1 from J, leaving 9 bases between them. The CDR3 is CASSPTPNTEAFF. The CDR3 DNA sequence: TGTGCCAGCAGCCCGACCCCGAACACTGAAGCTTTCTTT.

This clonotype appeared a few times. The rearrangement links TRBV12-3 or TRBV12-4 to TRBJ2-5; TRBD1 is a possible D gene (5 bases). The CDR3 covers 14 residues. The V and J ends lost 8 bases and 1 base respectively, with 14 bases between them. CDR3 nucleotides: TGTGCCAGCCTGCAGGCTGGGGCCCAAGAGACCCAGTACTTC. The encoded protein is CASLQAGAQETQYF.

The chain uses TRBV18 and TRBJ2-7, with D possibly TRBD2 on 5 matching bases. Germline V gene sequence: CDR1 KGHSH, CDR2 LQKENI. CDR3 length: 14 amino acids. V was pared by 3 bases and J by 3 bases, with 12 bases between. For the CDR3, the DNA is TGTGCCAGCTCACCTGCTGGGCGGGTCTACGAGCAGTACGTC. It translates to CASSPAGRVYEQYV.

This clonotype was seen a handful of times. This chain joins TRBV4-1 and TRBJ2-7, with D tentatively TRBD1 (7 bases). The CDR3 sequence is 16 residues long. Trimming stripped 4 bases from V and 5 bases from J, with 21 bases between. Germline loops: CDR1 MGHRA, CDR2 YSYEKL. The CDR3 sequence is CASSRVRGGGRDEQYF. In nucleotides, the CDR3 is TGCGCCAGCAGCCGCGTCCGAGGAGGGGGCAGGGACGAGCAGTACTTC.

This clonotype was recorded a few times. The V gene is TRBV7-9, the J gene TRBJ2-3, with 7 positions matching TRBD2. V dropped 4 bases and J dropped 6; count of bases not matched to a gene: 1. The CDR3 totals 12 residues. In germline, CDR1 is SEHNR, CDR2 FQNEAQ (reference sequence). Here the CDR3 reads CASSSGGDTQYF. The CDR3 DNA follows: TGTGCCAGCAGCTCCGGGGGGGATACGCAGTATTTT.

V gene TRBV11-2 combines with J gene TRBJ2-7; D possibly matches TRBD1 or TRBD2 (7 bases each). The CDR3 runs 18 residues. Germline V gene lookup returns CDR1 SGHAT and CDR2 FQNNGV. Trimming stripped 0 bases from V and 2 bases from J, with 20 bases between. The CDR3, as DNA: TGTGCCAGCAGCTTAGAGGGGGGGCTACAGGGGTTCACCTACGAGCAGTACTTC. Its protein is CASSLEGGLQGFTYEQYF.

The table lists this clonotype with many counts. The V and J genes are TRBV7-3 and TRBJ2-1; D remains ambiguous. V gave up 4 bases and J gave up 0 bases, with 10 bases separating them. Germline assignment: CDR1 SGHTA and CDR2 FQGTGA. CDR3 length: 15 amino acids. The CDR3 loop is CASSSDPASYNEQFF. In DNA form, the CDR3 reads TGTGCCAGCAGCTCGGACCCCGCCTCCTACAATGAGCAGTTCTTC.

The rearrangement joins TRBV3-1 to TRBJ2-7, with D possibly being TRBD2 (5 bases). Trimming shortened V by 1 base and J by 6 bases, and 10 bases separated the two germline ends. The CDR3 length is 13 residues. Germline values: CDR1 LGHDT, CDR2 YNNKEL (reference sequence). CDR3 sequence: CASSQVSRGEQYF. The CDR3 DNA reads TGTGCCAGCAGCCAAGTATCACGGGGCGAGCAGTACTTC.

This clonotype was recorded at least ten times. The gene calls are TRBV20-1 and TRBJ2-7, with 7 bases that match TRBD1. CDR3 length: 15 amino acids. Germline V gives CDR1 DFQATT, CDR2 SNEGSKA (reference sequence). The trim removed 3 bases at V and 5 bases at J, leaving 13 bases unmatched. The CDR3 protein is CSASGDSTVKDEQYV. The CDR3 region has the DNA TGCAGTGCTAGCGGGGACAGCACCGTTAAGGACGAGCAGTACGTC.

The chain is built from TRBV6-4 and TRBJ2-2; D not resolved. The CDR3 contains 13 residues. The V gene lost 4 bases and the J gene lost 3 bases, with 6 bases spanning the gap. Germline CDR1 is MRHNA and CDR2 is SNTAGT. This chain's CDR3 is CASSGEDTGELFF. CDR3 in DNA: TGTGCCAGCAGTGGAGAGGACACCGGGGAGCTGTTTTTT.

This clonotype has at least ten counts. One end of the junction is discordant with germline, which a read error may explain. The V call is TRBV5-1, the J call TRBJ2-1; no definite D call. Germline CDR1 reads SGHRS; CDR2 reads YFSETQ. The CDR3 sequence is 15 residues long. The CDR3 is CASRLGPTLYNEQFF. CDR3 sequence (DNA): TGCGCCAGCAGGTTGGGCCCCACTCTCTACAATGAGCAGTTCTTC.

This clonotype was observed at least ten times. The gene calls are TRBV29-1 and TRBJ2-2, with a tentative D call TRBD1 (6 bases). Deletions cut 7 bases from V and 0 bases from J, with 12 bases between. CDR3 length: 14 amino acids. Germline V lookup: CDR1 SQVTM, CDR2 ANQGSEA. CDR3 sequence reads: CSAQGTTNTGELFF. The CDR3 DNA sequence: TGCAGCGCTCAGGGGACCACGAACACCGGGGAGCTGTTTTTT.

This clonotype was detected only a few times. The chain joins TRBV7-2 to TRBJ1-3, with D possibly TRBD1 on 5 matching bases. Germline CDR1 reads SGHTA; CDR2 reads FQGNSA. The CDR3 is 17 residues long. The V and J ends lost 5 bases and 4 bases respectively, with 21 bases between them. DNA for the CDR3: TGTGCCAGCAGCGTAGATCCGGGGACTTCATACGGAAACACCATATATTTT. Translated, it gives CASSVDPGTSYGNTIYF.

A few counts support this clonotype. V is TRBV18 and J is TRBJ2-5; TRBD2 matches 7 bases. The CDR3 contains 16 residues. J lost 4 bases, V lost 3 bases, and 11 bases had no gene match. CDR1 is KGHSH and CDR2 is LQKENI in the germline V gene. CDR3 region: CASSPGPAWGGETQYF. CDR3 bases: TGTGCCAGCTCACCCGGGCCCGCCTGGGGGGGAGAGACCCAGTACTTC.

This clonotype occurred a few times. V gene TRBV10-3 combines with J gene TRBJ2-7; 7 positions match TRBD1. Germline values: CDR1 ENHRY, CDR2 SYGVKD. V shed 6 bases, J shed 5 bases, and the junction held 10 bases outside the gene matches. The CDR3 has 14 residues. This CDR3 reads CAIRVDRGLDEQYF. The CDR3 DNA follows: TGTGCCATCAGGGTGGATAGGGGGCTCGACGAGCAGTACTTC.

The chain couples TRBV7-2 to TRBJ1-4; possible D gene TRBD1, 6 bases. V was cut by 5 bases and J by 8 bases, with 12 bases left in between. This CDR3 spans 13 amino acids. Germline lookup yields CDR1 SGHTA and CDR2 FQGNSA. The CDR3 coding sequence is TGTGCCAGCAGCGCGCAGGGGTGGGAAAAACTGTTTTTT. Translated, it gives CASSAQGWEKLFF.

The chain carries TRBV7-9 and TRBJ1-5; tentatively, D is TRBD1 (5 bases). Germline loops: CDR1 SEHNR, CDR2 FQNEAQ (reference sequence). V lost 4 bases, J lost 5 bases, and 12 bases lay in between. The CDR3 runs 14 residues. CDR3 sequence: CASSSPGTHQPQHF. The CDR3 coding sequence is TGTGCCAGCAGCTCCCCCGGGACCCATCAGCCCCAGCATTTT. Drawing the rest from reference TRBV7-9 and TRBJ1-5, the complete variable domain is DTGVSQNPRHKITKRGQNVTFRCDPISEHNRLYWYRQTLGQGPEFLTYFQNEAQLEKSRLLSDRFSAERPKGSFSTLEIQRTEQGDSAMYLCASSSPGTHQPQHFGDGTRLSIL.

The chain has TRBV4-2 and TRBJ1-2; 7 bases agree with TRBD1. CDR3 length: 16 amino acids. The J segment lost 3 bases and the V segment lost 1 base, leaving 8 bases of the junction unmatched. CDR1 and CDR2 (germline): LGHNA, YNFKEQ. The CDR3 DNA reads as TGTGCCAGCAGCCAAGCCTCGGGGGACAGATACTATGGCTACACCTTC. It translates to CASSQASGDRYYGYTF.

The chain employs TRBV19 and TRBJ2-5; TRBD2 matches 15 bases. With 8 bases clipped from V and 5 bases from J, the junction kept 6 bases outside the gene matches. The CDR3 is 15 residues long. CDR1 and CDR2 (germline): LNHDA, SQIVND (reference sequence). The CDR3 spells CASGRTSGGEETQYF. In nucleotides, the CDR3 is TGTGCCAGTGGTCGGACTAGCGGGGGGGAGGAGACCCAGTACTTC.

In its sample, this clonotype was seen a few times. The V gene is TRBV19, the J gene TRBJ1-2; no reliable D call. The V end lost 8 bases, the J end lost 4 bases, and 11 bases lay between the germline ends. Germline values: CDR1 LNHDA, CDR2 SQIVND (reference sequence). This CDR3 has 12 residues. CDR3 DNA sequence: TGTGCCAGTTCCGGGAAAGTCTATGGCTACACCTTC. Its protein is CASSGKVYGYTF.

This clonotype was seen at least ten times. V and J are TRBV6-2 or TRBV6-3 and TRBJ2-7; D remains ambiguous. This CDR3 contains 12 residues. Trimming took 2 bases from V and 2 from J, leaving 4 bases between them. Germline CDR1 MNHEY, CDR2 SVGEGT. The CDR3 region has the DNA TGTGCCAGCAGTTACAGGACCTACGAGCAGTACTTC. Translated: CASSYRTYEQYF.

Many counts were recorded for this clonotype. V usage is TRBV11-2 and J usage is TRBJ1-1; possible D gene TRBD1, 6 bases. The CDR3 consists of 15 residues. V gave up 5 bases and J gave up 2 bases, with 15 bases separating them. Germline-derived CDR1 and CDR2 are SGHAT and FQNNGV. CDR3 protein: CASSPPPGGNTEAFF. CDR3 coding DNA: TGTGCCAGCAGCCCCCCCCCCGGGGGCAACACTGAAGCTTTCTTT.